Listed below are T cell receptor beta chains from one sample, sequenced in a study of T cells in Graves' hyperthyroidism and ophthalmopathy. TCRdb re-derived calls from the multiplex PCR reads in MiXCR, one entry per CDR3 protein. The sample yields under 250,000 distinct CDR3 sequences, roughly a quarter seen once. Sequencing used blood. These receptors were obtained from a woman between 35 and 50 years old with Graves' ophthalmopathy. Both conserved end residues are part of each CDR3. A D gene is named only where the DNA matches it firmly.

J gene: TRBJ1-1; D gene: .; V gene: TRBV30; CDR3 protein: CAWSAFIMNTEAFF
J gene: TRBJ2-7; D gene: .; V gene: TRBV6-2/TRBV6-3; CDR3 protein: CASNNPGETYEQYF
J gene: TRBJ2-5; D gene: TRBD1; V gene: TRBV7-8; CDR3 protein: CASSDRGVLETQYF
J gene: TRBJ2-7; D gene: .; V gene: TRBV28; CDR3 protein: CASSTQTDASSYEQYF
J gene: TRBJ1-3; D gene: .; V gene: TRBV12-3/TRBV12-4; CDR3 protein: CASSLGGAGNTIYF
J gene: TRBJ2-7; D gene: .; V gene: TRBV10-3; CDR3 protein: CAISEGSTYEQYF
J gene: TRBJ2-2; D gene: .; V gene: TRBV5-1; CDR3 protein: CASSLAGQTGELFF
J gene: TRBJ2-7; D gene: .; V gene: TRBV28; CDR3 protein: CASSLEQEFHEQYF
J gene: TRBJ1-5; D gene: .; V gene: TRBV12-3/TRBV12-4; CDR3 protein: CASSLTTGSNQPQHF
J gene: TRBJ2-7; D gene: TRBD1; V gene: TRBV28; CDR3 protein: CASSFLGQGGDEQYF
J gene: TRBJ1-1; D gene: TRBD1; V gene: TRBV6-5; CDR3 protein: CASSYLGQGITEAFF
J gene: TRBJ1-1; D gene: TRBD1; V gene: TRBV10-1; CDR3 protein: CASSTGTVNTEAFF
J gene: TRBJ2-7; D gene: TRBD2; V gene: TRBV7-8; CDR3 protein: CASSLVGTSGRAPEQYF
J gene: TRBJ2-7; D gene: .; V gene: TRBV2; CDR3 protein: CASKGGTYSYEQYF
J gene: TRBJ2-5; D gene: TRBD2; V gene: TRBV24-1; CDR3 protein: CATSDPGGGRETQYF
J gene: TRBJ2-7; D gene: TRBD2; V gene: TRBV6-2/TRBV6-3; CDR3 protein: CASRALFGAGGDLDYEQYF
J gene: TRBJ1-1; D gene: .; V gene: TRBV6-5; CDR3 protein: CASSYWDEAFF
J gene: TRBJ2-2; D gene: .; V gene: TRBV7-8; CDR3 protein: CASSPPRVNTGELFF
J gene: TRBJ2-7; D gene: TRBD2; V gene: TRBV6-5; CDR3 protein: CASSSLAGASYEQYF
J gene: TRBJ2-5; D gene: .; V gene: TRBV5-1; CDR3 protein: CASSTSRTQYF
J gene: TRBJ2-5; D gene: .; V gene: TRBV7-2; CDR3 protein: CASSSEFQTQYF
J gene: TRBJ2-7; D gene: .; V gene: TRBV7-2; CDR3 protein: CASSPKYEQYF
J gene: TRBJ1-2; D gene: TRBD1; V gene: TRBV6-5; CDR3 protein: CASSWTGEGLRGYTF
J gene: TRBJ2-2; D gene: TRBD2; V gene: TRBV20-1; CDR3 protein: CSARGLAGGGNTGELFF
J gene: TRBJ2-7; D gene: .; V gene: TRBV4-1; CDR3 protein: CASSQTPGLIYEQYF
J gene: TRBJ2-2; D gene: TRBD1; V gene: TRBV9; CDR3 protein: CASSVVAGTGFTGELFF
J gene: TRBJ1-1; D gene: .; V gene: TRBV20-1; CDR3 protein: CSARDPANTEAFF
J gene: TRBJ1-1; D gene: .; V gene: TRBV27; CDR3 protein: CASSATLRTEAFF
J gene: TRBJ2-5; D gene: TRBD1; V gene: TRBV10-3; CDR3 protein: CAIRDRDWETQYF
J gene: TRBJ2-7; D gene: TRBD1; V gene: TRBV2; CDR3 protein: CASSFRTGGLYEQYF
J gene: TRBJ1-2; D gene: TRBD1; V gene: TRBV11-2; CDR3 protein: CASSLVPTGQVYGYTF
J gene: TRBJ2-5; D gene: .; V gene: TRBV3-1; CDR3 protein: CASSQDYGLPKVQYF
J gene: TRBJ2-7; D gene: .; V gene: TRBV6-1; CDR3 protein: CASSTKSGYEQYF
J gene: TRBJ1-3; D gene: TRBD1; V gene: TRBV30; CDR3 protein: CAWSRGTDLSGNTIYF
J gene: TRBJ2-2; D gene: .; V gene: TRBV6-2/TRBV6-3; CDR3 protein: CASSWNLLAINTGELFF
J gene: TRBJ1-5; D gene: .; V gene: TRBV24-1; CDR3 protein: CATSDWGSQPNQPQHF
J gene: TRBJ2-7; D gene: TRBD2; V gene: TRBV5-1; CDR3 protein: CASSREGGASYEQYF
J gene: TRBJ1-2; D gene: .; V gene: TRBV28; CDR3 protein: CASSSPLPKDGYTF
J gene: TRBJ1-1; D gene: TRBD1; V gene: TRBV28; CDR3 protein: CASRLTGAVVTEAFF
J gene: TRBJ1-5; D gene: .; V gene: TRBV6-5; CDR3 protein: CASSYVSGSNQPQHF
J gene: TRBJ1-1; D gene: .; V gene: TRBV20-1; CDR3 protein: CSASKQPQNTEAFF
J gene: TRBJ1-2; D gene: .; V gene: TRBV11-2; CDR3 protein: CASSPGWALGYGYTF
J gene: TRBJ1-2; D gene: TRBD1; V gene: TRBV10-3; CDR3 protein: CAISGDRGLDGYTF
J gene: TRBJ1-1; D gene: .; V gene: TRBV2; CDR3 protein: CASSGSVKNTEAFF
J gene: TRBJ2-5; D gene: .; V gene: TRBV19; CDR3 protein: CASSLGETKYF